This is a list of T cell receptor beta chains from one sample in a study of graft-versus-host responses after intestinal transplantation. Sequencing used immunoSEQ multiplex PCR; TCRdb keeps in-frame clones, though not all of them. The data show under 130,000 clones, 93% seen once. These receptors have no known antigen. Sequences were derived from unstimulated CD8+ T cells sorted from spleen or lymph node cells, sampled before intestinal transplant. The receptor source for this set is a human donor who received an intestinal transplant. CDR3s include the opening cysteine and the closing phenylalanine or tryptophan. The D gene is left open where the match is weak. Size is omitted from some rows. Given values are once, few, many or a class for expanded clones.

clone_size	d_call	v_call	j_call	cdr3_aa	cdr3_nt
large	NA	TRBV19	TRBJ2-2	CASSWGQGNTGELFF	TGTGCCAGTAGTTGGGGGCAGGGGAACACCGGGGAGCTGTTTTTT
NA	NA	TRBV2	TRBJ1-2	CATDTYGYTF	TGTGCCACAGACACCTATGGCTACACCTTC
NA	NA	TRBV5-6	TRBJ2-7	CASRLFDSPLYEQYF	TGTGCCAGCAGGCTGTTCGATTCCCCCCTTTACGAGCAGTACTTC
NA	NA	TRBV6-5	TRBJ1-4	CASRGGEKLFF	TGTGCCAGCAGGGGGGGTGAAAAACTGTTTTTT
once	NA	TRBV7-2	TRBJ2-3	CASSLAPSTDTQYF	TGTGCCAGCAGCTTAGCTCCTTCCACAGATACGCAGTATTTT
NA	TRBD1	TRBV30	TRBJ2-5	CAWSVGGQGATKKETQYF	TGTGCCTGGAGTGTAGGAGGGCAGGGGGCGACTAAAAAAGAGACCCAGTACTTC
once	TRBD1	TRBV7-9	TRBJ2-7	CASSVYGQGSPEQYF	TGTGCCAGTAGTGTGTATGGACAGGGGTCCCCCGAGCAGTACTTC
NA	NA	TRBV13	TRBJ2-7	CASSGRGARRLTLYEYF	TGTGCCAGCAGCGGACGGGGGGCGCGACGACTGACGTTGTATGAGTACTTC
NA	NA	TRBV6-5	TRBJ1-2	CASSYVVGTEYGYTF	TGTGCCAGCAGTTATGTGGTGGGGACGGAGTATGGCTACACCTTC
NA	TRBD2	TRBV27	TRBJ2-7	CATGLADSYEQYF	TGTGCCACCGGACTAGCGGACTCCTACGAGCAGTACTTC
NA	TRBD2	TRBV13	TRBJ2-5	CASSSSGTSGGAQETQYF	TGTGCCAGCAGCTCCTCCGGGACTAGCGGGGGGGCTCAAGAGACCCAGTACTTC
NA	NA	TRBV4-1	TRBJ2-7	CASSPIGTAGEQYF	TGCGCCAGCAGCCCAATTGGGACAGCGGGCGAGCAGTACTTC
once	NA	TRBV19	TRBJ2-1	CASSMISSLGEQFF	TGTGCCAGTAGTATGATTTCCTCCCTCGGTGAGCAGTTCTTC
NA	NA	TRBV9	TRBJ2-3	CASSVERGTDTQYF	TGTGCCAGCAGCGTAGAGAGGGGAACAGATACGCAGTATTTT
NA	TRBD1	TRBV5-1	TRBJ2-6	CASSPSGQGAAGANVLTF	TGCGCCAGCAGCCCCTCGGGACAGGGGGCGGCTGGGGCCAACGTCCTGACTTTC
few	NA	TRBV19	TRBJ2-1	CASQPGTADNEQFF	TGTGCCAGTCAGCCGGGAACAGCAGACAATGAGCAGTTCTTC
NA	TRBD1	TRBV9	TRBJ2-7	CASSAGTGGPYEQYF	TGTGCCAGCAGCGCAGGGACAGGGGGGCCCTACGAGCAGTACTTC
NA	NA	TRBV4-2	TRBJ1-2	CASSQTAEDHGYTF	TGTGCCAGCAGCCAAACAGCCGAAGACCATGGCTACACCTTC
NA	NA	TRBV7-9	TRBJ2-2	CASSSLMYSWTGELFF	TGTGCCAGCAGTTCGCTTATGTATAGTTGGACCGGGGAGCTGTTTTTT
once	TRBD2	TRBV4-1	TRBJ2-7	CASSGQRGLSYEQYF	TGCGCCAGCAGCGGGCAGCGGGGGCTCTCCTACGAGCAGTACTTC
NA	TRBD1	TRBV9	TRBJ1-2	CASSVGGRGRGFANYGYTF	TGTGCCAGCAGCGTAGGCGGTCGGGGCAGGGGGTTTGCGAACTATGGCTACACCTTC
NA	NA	TRBV11-2	TRBJ2-2	CASSVRRDPFFKLFF	TGTGCCAGCAGCGTGCGCCGGGACCCCTTTTTTAAGCTGTTTTTT
once	NA	TRBV6-6	TRBJ2-1	CASSYRFVHNEQFF	TGTGCCAGCAGTTACCGCTTCGTCCACAATGAGCAGTTCTTC
NA	NA	TRBV6-7	TRBJ1-1	CASSYGGGGTEAFF	TGTGCCAGCAGTTACGGTGGGGGAGGCACTGAAGCTTTCTTT
NA	NA	TRBV15	TRBJ2-1	CATSRSPGSEQFF	TGTGCCACCAGCAGGTCCCCCGGGTCCGAACAGTTCTTC
few	NA	TRBV6-5	TRBJ2-1	CATATLSYNEQFF	TGTGCCACCGCGACCCTTTCCTACAATGAGCAGTTCTTC
NA	TRBD1	TRBV2	TRBJ1-3	CASSTDRGTSGNTIYF	TGTGCCAGCAGTACAGACAGGGGTACCTCTGGAAACACCATATATTTT
NA	TRBD1	TRBV5-6	TRBJ1-1	CASSLGDSANTEAFF	TGTGCCAGCAGCTTGGGGGACAGCGCAAACACTGAAGCTTTCTTT